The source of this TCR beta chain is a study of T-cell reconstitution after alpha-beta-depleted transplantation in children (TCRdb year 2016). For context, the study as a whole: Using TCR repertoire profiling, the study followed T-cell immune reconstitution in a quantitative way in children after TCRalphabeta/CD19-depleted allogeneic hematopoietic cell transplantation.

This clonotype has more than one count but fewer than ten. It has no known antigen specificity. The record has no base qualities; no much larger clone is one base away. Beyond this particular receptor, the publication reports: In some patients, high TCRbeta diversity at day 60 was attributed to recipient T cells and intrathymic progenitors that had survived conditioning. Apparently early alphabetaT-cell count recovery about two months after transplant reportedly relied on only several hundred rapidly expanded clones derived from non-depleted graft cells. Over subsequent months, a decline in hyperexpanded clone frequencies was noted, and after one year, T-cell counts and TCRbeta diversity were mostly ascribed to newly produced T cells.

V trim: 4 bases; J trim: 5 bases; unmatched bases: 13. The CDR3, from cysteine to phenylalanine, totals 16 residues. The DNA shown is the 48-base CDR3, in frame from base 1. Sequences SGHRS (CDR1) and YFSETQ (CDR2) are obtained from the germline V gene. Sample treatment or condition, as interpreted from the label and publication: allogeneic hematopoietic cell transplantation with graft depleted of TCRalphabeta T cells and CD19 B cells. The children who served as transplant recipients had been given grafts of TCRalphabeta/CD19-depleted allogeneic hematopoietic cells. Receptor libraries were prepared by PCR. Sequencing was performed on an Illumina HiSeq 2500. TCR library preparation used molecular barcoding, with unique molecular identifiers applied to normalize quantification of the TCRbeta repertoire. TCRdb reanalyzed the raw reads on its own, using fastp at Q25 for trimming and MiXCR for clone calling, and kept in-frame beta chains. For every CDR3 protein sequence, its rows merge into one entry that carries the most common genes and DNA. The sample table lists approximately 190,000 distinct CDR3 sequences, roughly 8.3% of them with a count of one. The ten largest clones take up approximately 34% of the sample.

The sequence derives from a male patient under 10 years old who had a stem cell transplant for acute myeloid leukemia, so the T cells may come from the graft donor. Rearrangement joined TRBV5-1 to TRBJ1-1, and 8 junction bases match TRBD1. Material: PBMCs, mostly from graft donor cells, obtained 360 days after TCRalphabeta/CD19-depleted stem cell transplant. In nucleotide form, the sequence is TGCGCCAGCAGCCCACCTTCAACAGGGGGAAGGACTGAAGCTTTCTTT. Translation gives CASSPPSTGGRTEAFF. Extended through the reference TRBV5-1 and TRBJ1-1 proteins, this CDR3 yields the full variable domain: KAGVTQTPRYLIKTRGQQVTLSCSPISGHRSVSWYQQTPGQGLQFLFEYFSETQRNKGNFPGRFSGRQFSNSRSEMNVSTLELGDSALYLCASSPPSTGGRTEAFFGQGTRLTVV.